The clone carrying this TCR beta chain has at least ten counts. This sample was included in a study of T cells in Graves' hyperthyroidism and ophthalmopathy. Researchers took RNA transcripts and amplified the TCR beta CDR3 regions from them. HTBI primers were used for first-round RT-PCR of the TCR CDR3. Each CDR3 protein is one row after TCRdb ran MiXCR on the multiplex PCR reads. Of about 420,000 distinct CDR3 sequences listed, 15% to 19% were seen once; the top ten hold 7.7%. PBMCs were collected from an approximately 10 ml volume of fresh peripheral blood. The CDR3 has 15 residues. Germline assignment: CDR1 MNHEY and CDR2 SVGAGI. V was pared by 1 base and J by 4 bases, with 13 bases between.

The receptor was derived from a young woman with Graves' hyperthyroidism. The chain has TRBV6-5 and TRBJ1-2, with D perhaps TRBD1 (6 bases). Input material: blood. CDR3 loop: CASSYFGGLGYGYTF. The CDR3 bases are TGTGCCAGCAGTTACTTCGGGGGCCTAGGCTATGGCTACACCTTC.